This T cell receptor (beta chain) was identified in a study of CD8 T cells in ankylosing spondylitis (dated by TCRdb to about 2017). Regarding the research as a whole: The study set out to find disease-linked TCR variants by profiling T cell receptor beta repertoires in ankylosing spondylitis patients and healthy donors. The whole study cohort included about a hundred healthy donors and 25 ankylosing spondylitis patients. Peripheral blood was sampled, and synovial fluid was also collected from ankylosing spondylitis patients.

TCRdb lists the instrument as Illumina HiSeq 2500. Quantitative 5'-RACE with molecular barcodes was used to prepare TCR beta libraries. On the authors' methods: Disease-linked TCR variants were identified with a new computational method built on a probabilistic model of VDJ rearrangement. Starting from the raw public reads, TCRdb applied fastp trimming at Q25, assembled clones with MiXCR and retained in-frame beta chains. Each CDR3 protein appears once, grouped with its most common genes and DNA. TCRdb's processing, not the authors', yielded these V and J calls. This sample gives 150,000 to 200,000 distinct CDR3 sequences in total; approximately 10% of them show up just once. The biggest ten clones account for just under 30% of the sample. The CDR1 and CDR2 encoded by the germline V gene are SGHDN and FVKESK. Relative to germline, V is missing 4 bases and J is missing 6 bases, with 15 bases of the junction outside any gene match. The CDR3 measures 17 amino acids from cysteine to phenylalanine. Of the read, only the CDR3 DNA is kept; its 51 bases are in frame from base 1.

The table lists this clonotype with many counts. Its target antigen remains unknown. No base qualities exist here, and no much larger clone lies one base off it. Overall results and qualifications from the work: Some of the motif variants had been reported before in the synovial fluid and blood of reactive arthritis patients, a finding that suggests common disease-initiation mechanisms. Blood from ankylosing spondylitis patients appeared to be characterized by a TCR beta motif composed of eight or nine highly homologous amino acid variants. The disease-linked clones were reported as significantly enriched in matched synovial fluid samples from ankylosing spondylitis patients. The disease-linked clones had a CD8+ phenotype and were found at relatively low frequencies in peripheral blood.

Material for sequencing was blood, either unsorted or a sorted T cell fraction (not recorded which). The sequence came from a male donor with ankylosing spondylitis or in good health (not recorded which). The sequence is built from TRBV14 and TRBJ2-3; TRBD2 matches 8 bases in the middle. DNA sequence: TGTGCCAGCAGCCTATCCCCCTGGGCGGGGGGCTACGATACGCAGTATTTT. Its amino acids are CASSLSPWAGGYDTQYF.